What follows are 7 T cell receptor beta chains derived from one specimen sequenced in a study of lymphopenia after photon versus proton radiotherapy. Produced via immunoSEQ multiplex PCR; TCRdb's table is partial and in-frame only. This sample yields about 30,000 clones, of which 90% are seen a single time; less than 7% belongs to the top ten. The source material was peripheral blood, sampled from a patient treated with photon-based radiotherapy. All receptors come from a woman between 45 and 60 years old with pancreatic cancer.

This chain uses TRBV27 with TRBJ1-2, with TRBD1 identical over 9 bases. The V and J ends lost 6 bases and 4 bases, in that order; junction bases with no gene match: 6. In germline, CDR1 is MNHEY, CDR2 SMNVEV (reference sequence). The CDR3 sequence is 14 residues long. Here the CDR3 DNA reads TGTGCCAGCAGCCTACAGGGGGCTGGCTATGGCTACACCTTC. As protein: CASSLQGAGYGYTF.

The chain combines TRBV19 with TRBJ1-5; 11 bases align to TRBD1. V was clipped by 5 bases and J by 1 base; unmatched bases: 4. Germline V lookup: CDR1 LNHDA, CDR2 SQIVND (reference sequence). The CDR3 sequence is 16 residues long. CDR3 sequence (DNA): TGTGCCAGTAGTGGGACAGGGGGTGGGAGCAATCAGCCCCAGCATTTT. Its translation is CASSGTGGGSNQPQHF.

This clone is a singleton in its sample. V is TRBV2 and J is TRBJ1-1, with D uncertain. Deletions cut 5 bases from V and 11 bases from J, with 12 bases between. Per the germline V gene, CDR1 is SNHLY and CDR2 is FYNNEI. This CDR3 spans 11 amino acids. The DNA of the CDR3 is TGTGCCAGCAGTCCGGGGATTGGGGCTTTCTTT. Protein sequence: CASSPGIGAFF.

The rearrangement joins TRBV27 to TRBJ2-7; 11 bases match TRBD2. The germline gives CDR1 MNHEY, CDR2 SMNVEV (reference sequence). V was clipped by 3 bases and J by 2 bases; unmatched bases: 3. The CDR3 sequence is 15 residues long. CDR3 protein: CASSLRTSGPYEQYF. For the CDR3, the DNA is TGTGCCAGCAGTTTGAGGACTAGCGGGCCCTACGAGCAGTACTTC.

This clone appeared a single time. The chain couples TRBV7-8 to TRBJ2-5, with 10 bases fitting TRBD1. Germline-derived CDR1 and CDR2 are SGHVS and FQNEAQ. Trimming cost V 5 bases and J 4 bases; bases outside gene matches: 7. The CDR3 is made up of 15 amino acids. The CDR3 loop reads CASSRTGGARETQYF. The CDR3 DNA reads as TGTGCCAGCAGCCGGACAGGGGGGGCGCGAGAGACCCAGTACTTC.

The gene calls are TRBV27 and TRBJ2-5, with 11 bases lining up with TRBD2. V lost 5 bases to trimming and J lost 4 bases; unmatched junction nucleotides: 6. Germline V lookup: CDR1 MNHEY, CDR2 SMNVEV (reference sequence). The CDR3 has 15 residues. DNA of the CDR3: TGTGCCAGCAGTATAACTAGCGGGAGAGGAGAGACCCAGTACTTC. It is translated as CASSITSGRGETQYF.

The chain uses TRBV5-6 and TRBJ2-7; TRBD1 matches 11 bases. The CDR3 runs to 15 residues. Per the germline V gene, CDR1 is SGHDT and CDR2 is YYEEEE. V dropped 2 bases and J dropped 1; count of bases not matched to a gene: 2. The CDR3 coding sequence is TGTGCCAGCAGCTTCGGGACAGGGGGTTCCTACGAGCAGTACTTC. As protein: CASSFGTGGSYEQYF.